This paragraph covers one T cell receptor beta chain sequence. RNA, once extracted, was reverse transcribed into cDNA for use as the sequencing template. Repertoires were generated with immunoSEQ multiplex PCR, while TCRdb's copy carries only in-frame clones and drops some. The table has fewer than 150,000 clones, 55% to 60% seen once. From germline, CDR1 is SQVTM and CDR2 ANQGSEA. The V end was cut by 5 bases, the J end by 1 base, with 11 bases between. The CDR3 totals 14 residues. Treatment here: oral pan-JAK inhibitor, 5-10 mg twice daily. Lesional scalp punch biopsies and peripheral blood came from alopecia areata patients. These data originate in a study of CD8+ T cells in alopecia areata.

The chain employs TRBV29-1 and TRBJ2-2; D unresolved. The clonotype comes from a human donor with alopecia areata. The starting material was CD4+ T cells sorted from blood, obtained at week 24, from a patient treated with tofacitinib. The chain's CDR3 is CSVRAIVNTGELFF. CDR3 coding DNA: TGCAGCGTTAGGGCTATAGTGAACACCGGGGAGCTGTTTTTT.